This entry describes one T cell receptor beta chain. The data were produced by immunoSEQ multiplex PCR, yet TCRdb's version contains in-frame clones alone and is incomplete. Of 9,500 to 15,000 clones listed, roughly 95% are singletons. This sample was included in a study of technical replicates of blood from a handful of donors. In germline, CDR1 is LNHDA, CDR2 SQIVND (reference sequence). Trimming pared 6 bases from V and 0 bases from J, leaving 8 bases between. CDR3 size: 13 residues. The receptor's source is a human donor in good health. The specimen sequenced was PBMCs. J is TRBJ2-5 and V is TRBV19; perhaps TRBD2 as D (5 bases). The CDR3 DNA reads TGTGCCAGTAGAGCAGCGGACCAAGAGACCCAGTACTTC. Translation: CASRAADQETQYF.